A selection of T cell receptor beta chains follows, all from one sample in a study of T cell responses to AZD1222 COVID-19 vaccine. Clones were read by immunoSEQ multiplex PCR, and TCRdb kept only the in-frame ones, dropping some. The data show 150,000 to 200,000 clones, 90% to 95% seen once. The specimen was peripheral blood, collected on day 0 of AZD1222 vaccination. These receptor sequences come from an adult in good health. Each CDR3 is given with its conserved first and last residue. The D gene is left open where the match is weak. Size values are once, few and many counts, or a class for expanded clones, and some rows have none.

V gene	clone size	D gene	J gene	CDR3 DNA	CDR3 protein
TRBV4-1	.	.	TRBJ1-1	TGCGCCAGCAGCCAAGTCTCGATCACAGGGAACACTGAAGCTTTCTTT	CASSQVSITGNTEAFF
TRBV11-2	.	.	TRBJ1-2	TGTGCCAGCAGCTTGACAGGTCTGAACTATGGCTACACCTTC	CASSLTGLNYGYTF
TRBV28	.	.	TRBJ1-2	TGTGCCAGCAGTTTAACGAGAGAAACTTATGGCTACACCTTC	CASSLTRETYGYTF
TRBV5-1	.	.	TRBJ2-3	TGCGCCAGCAGTTTCGGTATCCGGAGGGGCACAGATACGCAGTATTTT	CASSFGIRRGTDTQYF
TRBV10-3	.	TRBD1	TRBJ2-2	TGTGCCAACCGACAGGGGGCGGCTACCGGGGAGCTGTTTTTT	CANRQGAATGELFF
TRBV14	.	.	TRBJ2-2	TGTGCCAGCAGCCAATGGCAAACGCCCCGGGAGCTGTTTTTT	CASSQWQTPRELFF
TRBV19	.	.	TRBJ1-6	TGTGCCAGTAGTAAATACTACAGGGATTCACCCCTCCACTTT	CASSKYYRDSPLHF
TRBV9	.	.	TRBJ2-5	TGTGCCAGCAGCGTAGATGGCCAAGAGACCCAGTACTTC	CASSVDGQETQYF
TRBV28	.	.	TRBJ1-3	TGTGCCAGCAGTTACCGTCAAGGCGGAAACACCATATATTTT	CASSYRQGGNTIYF
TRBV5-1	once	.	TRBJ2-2	TGCGCCAGCAGCTTGTCAAGGTCCACCGGGGAGCTGTTTTTT	CASSLSRSTGELFF
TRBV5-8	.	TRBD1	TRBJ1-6	TGTGCCAGCAGACCCGGACAGGGGCACTCCTATAATTCACCCCTCCACTTT	CASRPGQGHSYNSPLHF
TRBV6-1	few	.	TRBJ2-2	TGTGCCAGCAGTGAAGCGGCAGGGAGCTCGAACACCGGGGAGCTGTTTTTT	CASSEAAGSSNTGELFF
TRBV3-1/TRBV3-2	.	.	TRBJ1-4	TGTGCCAGCAGCTTAAACAGGGAAAAACTGTTTTTT	CASSLNREKLFF
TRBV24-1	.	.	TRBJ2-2	TGTGCCACCAGTGATTTGGGGCAAGAAAAGAACACCGGGGAGCTGTTTTTT	CATSDLGQEKNTGELFF
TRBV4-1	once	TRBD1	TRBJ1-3	TGCGCCAGCAGCCAACCCGGGACAGGCACTGCAAACACCATATATTTT	CASSQPGTGTANTIYF
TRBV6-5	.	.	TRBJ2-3	TGTGCCAGCAGTCCTCGGTCTACCACAGATACGCAGTATTTT	CASSPRSTTDTQYF
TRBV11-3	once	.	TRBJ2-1	TGTGCCAGCAGCTTCGCCGGGACCCAGAGAAATGAGCAGTTCTTC	CASSFAGTQRNEQFF
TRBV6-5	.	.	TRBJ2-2	TGTGCCAGCAGACAGCCGGGACAAGACACCGGGGAGCTGTTTTTT	CASRQPGQDTGELFF
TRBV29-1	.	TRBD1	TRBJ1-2	TGCAGCGTTGTAAGGACAGGGGACTACACCTTC	CSVVRTGDYTF
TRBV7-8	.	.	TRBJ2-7	TGTGCCAGCAGCCGCCAGTTGAGCACTTACGAGCAGTACTTC	CASSRQLSTYEQYF
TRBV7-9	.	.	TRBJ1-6	TGTGCCAGCAGCTTAAGGCAGGGGCCGCGCGGAACTAATTCACCCCTCCACTTT	CASSLRQGPRGTNSPLHF
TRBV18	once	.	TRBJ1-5	TGTGCCAGCTCACCACGCAACAGGGAAGGCAATCAGCCCCAGCATTTT	CASSPRNREGNQPQHF
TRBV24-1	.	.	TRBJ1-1	TGTGCCACCCGAGCTAGTGGGGGGAACACTGAAGCTTTCTTT	CATRASGGNTEAFF
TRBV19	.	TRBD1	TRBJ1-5	TGTGCCAGTAGTATATCGACACAGAGGGGGCTATATGGCAATCAGCCCCAGCATTTT	CASSISTQRGLYGNQPQHF
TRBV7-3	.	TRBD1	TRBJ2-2	TGTGCCAGCAGTTATACCGGGACAGGGGTCTCCGGGGAGCTGTTTTTT	CASSYTGTGVSGELFF
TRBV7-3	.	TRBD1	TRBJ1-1	TGTGCCAGCAGCCTGACCGGGACAGGCACTGAAGCTTTCTTT	CASSLTGTGTEAFF
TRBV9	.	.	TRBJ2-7	TGTGCCAGCAGCGTAGCGGAAGGCTTCTACGAGCAGTACTTC	CASSVAEGFYEQYF
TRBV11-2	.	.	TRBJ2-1	TGTGCCAGCACTATCTCGCGCGGCGGTGAGCAGTTCTTC	CASTISRGGEQFF
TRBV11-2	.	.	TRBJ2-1	TGTGCCAGCAGTCGACGCGTTAGCTCCTACAATGAGCAGTTCTTC	CASSRRVSSYNEQFF
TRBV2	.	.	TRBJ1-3	TGTGCCAGCCGTATGGGCCGGGCGGGCAGCTCTGGAAACACCATATATTTT	CASRMGRAGSSGNTIYF
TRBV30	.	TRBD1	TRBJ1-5	TGTGCCTGGAGTGGACAGGGGGATCAGCCCCAGCATTTT	CAWSGQGDQPQHF
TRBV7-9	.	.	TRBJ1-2	TGTGCCAGCAGCTTATATACAGGGTTAGATACCTTC	CASSLYTGLDTF
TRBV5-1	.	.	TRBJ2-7	TGCGCCAGCAGCCCGGGGTCGGGATACGAGCAGTACTTC	CASSPGSGYEQYF
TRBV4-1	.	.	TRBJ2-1	TGCGCCAGCAGCACTCCACTAGGAATCAGGTTCTTC	CASSTPLGIRFF
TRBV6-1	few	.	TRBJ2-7	TGTGCCAGCAGTGAAAAGAGACTCGAGCAGTACTTC	CASSEKRLEQYF
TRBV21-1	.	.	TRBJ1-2	TGTGCCAGCAGCAAGGAAGGACAGGGGGCGAACGGCTACACCTTC	CASSKEGQGANGYTF
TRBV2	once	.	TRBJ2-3	TGTGCCAGCAGTGGAGCGACTATGGTAACAGATACGCAGTATTTT	CASSGATMVTDTQYF
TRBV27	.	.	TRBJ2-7	TGTGCCAGCAGTTGGAGGGCCGGTTTTATAGCTCCCTACGAGCAGTACTTC	CASSWRAGFIAPYEQYF
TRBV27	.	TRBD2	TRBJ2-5	TGTGCCAGCAGCCATATAATCCTAGCGGGAGGGCCGGAGACCCAGTACTTC	CASSHIILAGGPETQYF
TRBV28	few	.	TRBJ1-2	TGTGCCAGCAGTTTACTTCCGGACGGCGCGTATGGCTACACCTTC	CASSLLPDGAYGYTF
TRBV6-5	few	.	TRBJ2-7	TGTGCCAGCAGTTACTCGAGGGGCTACCTATCCTACGAGCAGTACTTC	CASSYSRGYLSYEQYF
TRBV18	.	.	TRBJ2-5	TGTGCCAGCTCACCCGAAAGGTACAGGGACGCTAGCGAGACCCAGTACTTC	CASSPERYRDASETQYF
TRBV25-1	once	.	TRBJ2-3	TGTGCCAGCAGGGCAGGGAATACGCAGTATTTT	CASRAGNTQYF
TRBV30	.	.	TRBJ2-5	TGTGCCTGGAGGGGAAAGAACCAAGAGACCCAGTACTTC	CAWRGKNQETQYF
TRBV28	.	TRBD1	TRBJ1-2	TGTGCCAGCAGGCAAGGACAGGGCAGTTTCTATGGCTACACCTTC	CASRQGQGSFYGYTF
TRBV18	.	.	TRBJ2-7	TGTGCCAGCTCACCACCCCCCGGAGGAGTCGAGCAGTACTTC	CASSPPPGGVEQYF
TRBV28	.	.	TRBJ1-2	TGTGCCAGCTTGGGGGTTGGGATAGTCAATGGCTACACCTTC	CASLGVGIVNGYTF
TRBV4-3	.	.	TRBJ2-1	TGCGCCCCGGGAGTCCAACGCGACAATGAGCAGTTCTTC	CAPGVQRDNEQFF